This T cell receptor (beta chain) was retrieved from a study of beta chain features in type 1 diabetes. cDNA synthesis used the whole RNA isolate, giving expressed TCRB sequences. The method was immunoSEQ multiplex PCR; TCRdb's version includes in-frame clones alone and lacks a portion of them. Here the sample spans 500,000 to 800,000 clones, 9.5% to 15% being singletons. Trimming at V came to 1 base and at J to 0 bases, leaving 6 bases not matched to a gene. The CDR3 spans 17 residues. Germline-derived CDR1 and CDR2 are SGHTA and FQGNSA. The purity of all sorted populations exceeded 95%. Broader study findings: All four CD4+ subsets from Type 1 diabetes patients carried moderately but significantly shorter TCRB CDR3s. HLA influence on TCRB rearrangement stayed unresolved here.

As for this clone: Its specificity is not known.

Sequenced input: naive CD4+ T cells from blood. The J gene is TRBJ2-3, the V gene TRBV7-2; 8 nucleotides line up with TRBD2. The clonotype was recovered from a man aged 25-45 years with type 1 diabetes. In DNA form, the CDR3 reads TGTGCCAGCAGCTTAGTCATTAGCGGGGCTAGCACAGATACGCAGTATTTT. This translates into CASSLVISGASTDTQYF.